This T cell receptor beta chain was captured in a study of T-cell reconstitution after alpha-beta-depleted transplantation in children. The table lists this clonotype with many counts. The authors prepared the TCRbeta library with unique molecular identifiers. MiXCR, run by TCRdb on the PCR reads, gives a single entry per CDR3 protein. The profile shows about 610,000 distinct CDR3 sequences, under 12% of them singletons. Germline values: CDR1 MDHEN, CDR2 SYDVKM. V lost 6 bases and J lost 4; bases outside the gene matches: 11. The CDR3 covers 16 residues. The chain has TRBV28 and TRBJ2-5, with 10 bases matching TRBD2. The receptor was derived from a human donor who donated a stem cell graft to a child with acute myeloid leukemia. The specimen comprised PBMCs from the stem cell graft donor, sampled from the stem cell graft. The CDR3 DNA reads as TGTGCCAGCAGCCCGCCCCTTAGCGGGAGGCGAGAGACCCAGTACTTC. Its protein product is CASSPPLSGRRETQYF.